The clone carrying this TCR beta chain was seen more than once but under ten times. TCRdb redid the calling of the RT-PCR reads with MiXCR, one entry per CDR3 protein. The sample lists about 700,000 distinct CDR3 sequences; 13% to 15% were seen once. The length of the CDR3 is 14 residues. Trimming removed 2 bases at V and 9 bases at J, with 14 bases between. Germline V gives CDR1 LGHNA, CDR2 YNFKEQ. J is TRBJ2-1 and V is TRBV4-2, with D perhaps being TRBD1 or TRBD2 (5 bases each). The source of this sequence is a female donor in good health, serving as a healthy control. Sequenced input: memory CD4+ T cells from blood. DNA for the CDR3: TGTGCCAGCAGCCAAAGCGGCCCGACAGTTGAGCAGTTCTTC. Residues: CASSQSGPTVEQFF.